The sequence of this TCR beta chain was determined in a study of T cell responses to AZD1222 COVID-19 vaccine. Study results and limitations: Baseline seropositivity characterized only a handful of AZD1222 recipients.

TCRdb's copy holds only in-frame clones and misses some; the assay was immunoSEQ multiplex PCR. The sample holds around 99,000 clones, approximately 90% seen once. This CDR3 is built from 17 residues. The germline V gene encodes CDR1 SGHAT and CDR2 FQNNGV. Trimming pared 0 bases from V and 0 bases from J, leaving 15 bases between. Turning to this clone: Its antigen is still unknown.

The chain joins TRBV11-2 to TRBJ2-7; TRBD2 is a possible D gene (6 bases). This receptor was identified in an adult who received the AZD1222 COVID-19 vaccine. The specimen was peripheral blood, collected 28 days after the second AZD1222 dose. The CDR3 protein is CASSLDLGDGSSYEQYF. The DNA of the CDR3 is TGTGCCAGCAGCTTAGATCTGGGTGACGGGAGCTCCTACGAGCAGTACTTC.